What follows are 14 T cell receptor beta chains derived from one specimen sequenced in a study of shared clonotypes between healthy human individuals. Method: immunoSEQ multiplex PCR; TCRdb's copy keeps in-frame clones and lacks some. Among about 2 million clones listed, over 85% were seen once. Sequencing used naive CD4+ T cells sorted from blood. Subset indicated: CD45RA+ positively selected. The origin of the receptors is a man younger than 30 in good health.

The V call is TRBV5-4, the J call TRBJ2-5; 9 bases are a match to TRBD1. The CDR3 extends over 17 amino acids. V dropped 3 bases and J dropped 2; count of bases not matched to a gene: 11. Germline-derived CDR1 and CDR2 are SGHNT and YYREEE (reference sequence). The DNA of the CDR3 is TGTGCCAGCAGCTCCTCAAGGTCGGGACAGGGTCAAGAGACCCAGTACTTC. The encoded protein is CASSSSRSGQGQETQYF. Filled out from reference TRBV5-4 and TRBJ2-5, the complete variable domain reads ETGVTQSPTHLIKTRGQQVTLRCSSQSGHNTVSWYQQALGQGPQFIFQYYREEENGRGNFPPRFSGLQFPNYSSELNVNALELDDSALYLCASSSSRSGQGQETQYFGPGTRLLVL.

J is TRBJ2-1 and V is TRBV6-1; D might be TRBD2 (7 bases). This CDR3 region has 15 residues. The V end lost 7 bases, the J end lost 5 bases, and 18 bases lay between the germline ends. Germline CDR1 and CDR2: MNHNS and SASEGT. As DNA, the CDR3 is TGTGCCAGCACCCCGCTAGGGGGGGTAGACAATGAGCAGTTCTTC. Protein sequence: CASTPLGGVDNEQFF.

The rearrangement links TRBV5-6 to TRBJ1-6; TRBD1 aligns across 9 bases. V was pared by 5 bases and J by 7 bases, with 4 bases of the junction left unmatched. CDR3 length equals 14 residues. The V gene's germline CDR1 is SGHDT and CDR2 YYEEEE. The CDR3 loop reads CASRRTGGNSPLHF. DNA for the CDR3: TGTGCCAGCAGGCGTACAGGGGGCAATTCACCCCTCCACTTT.

The chain links TRBV15 to TRBJ1-5, with 8 bases identical to TRBD1. From germline, CDR1 is LNHNV and CDR2 YYDKDF (reference sequence). This CDR3 contains 13 residues. The V gene end was trimmed by 8 bases and the J gene end by 2 bases; junction bases not matched to a gene: 2. This CDR3 reads CATAQGGNQPQHF. CDR3 sequence (DNA): TGTGCCACCGCACAGGGGGGCAATCAGCCCCAGCATTTT.

This chain joins TRBV6-5 and TRBJ2-7; D unclear. Germline CDR1 MNHEY, CDR2 SVGAGI. CDR3 length: 15 amino acids. V lost 2 bases, J lost 9 bases, and 20 bases lay in between. The CDR3 bases are TGTGCCAGCAGTTACAGTAAAGACGGTTTCTATGCGCAGTACTTC. Protein product: CASSYSKDGFYAQYF.

The rearrangement uses TRBV10-3 and TRBJ2-5; 7 bases align to TRBD2. V shed 6 bases, J shed 5 bases, and the junction held 12 bases outside the gene matches. The germline V gene encodes CDR1 ENHRY and CDR2 SYGVKD. The CDR3 is 15 residues long. This CDR3 reads CAIRGVGRPLETQYF. CDR3 coding DNA: TGTGCCATCAGGGGCGTCGGGAGGCCCTTGGAGACCCAGTACTTC.

The chain is built from TRBV7-9 and TRBJ1-1; D not certain. Germline values: CDR1 SEHNR, CDR2 FQNEAQ (reference sequence). The CDR3 is made up of 15 amino acids. Trimming pared 3 bases from V and 0 bases from J, leaving 11 bases between. CDR3 in DNA: TGTGCCAGCAGCTTGGGCAGCTTAATGAACACTGAAGCTTTCTTT. Translation gives CASSLGSLMNTEAFF.

The chain has TRBV5-1 and TRBJ2-7, with 7 bases matching TRBD1. Germline loops: CDR1 SGHRS, CDR2 YFSETQ. The V and J ends lost 0 bases and 7 bases, in that order; junction bases with no gene match: 7. The length of the CDR3 is 14 residues. This CDR3 reads CASSLATGLSEQYF. CDR3 DNA sequence: TGCGCCAGCAGCTTGGCGACAGGGTTGAGTGAGCAGTACTTC.

The rearrangement links TRBV11-2 to TRBJ2-1; 12 bases align to TRBD2. CDR1 SGHAT and CDR2 FQNNGV come from the germline V gene. Trimming cost V 5 bases and J 7 bases; bases outside gene matches: 9. The CDR3 is 16 amino acids. The CDR3 sequence is CASSITGTSGYNEQFF. CDR3 sequence (DNA): TGTGCCAGCAGCATAACCGGGACTAGCGGGTATAATGAGCAGTTCTTC.

This clone was detected only once. This CDR3 is CASSEASGRVYEQYF. DNA for the CDR3: TGTGCCAGCAGTGAAGCAAGCGGGAGAGTCTACGAGCAGTACTTC. The rearrangement links TRBV6-1 to TRBJ2-7, with 8 bases identical to TRBD2. This CDR3 comprises 15 residues. The trim removed 0 bases at V and 3 bases at J, leaving 4 bases unmatched. The germline V gene has CDR1 MNHNS and CDR2 SASEGT.

J is TRBJ2-7 and V is TRBV9, with D perhaps matching TRBD1 (5 bases). The CDR3 runs 14 residues. Per the germline V gene, CDR1 is SGDLS and CDR2 is YYNGEE. The germline V and J ends were trimmed by 5 bases and 0 bases, with 12 bases remaining between them. Here the CDR3 DNA reads TGTGCCAGCAGTTTCGACAGTAACTCCTACGAGCAGTACTTC. Translation: CASSFDSNSYEQYF.

The rearrangement uses TRBV4-3 and TRBJ1-2; D is uncertain. Trimming stripped 0 bases from V and 4 bases from J, with 9 bases between. This CDR3 spans 14 amino acids. Germline V gives CDR1 LGHNA, CDR2 YSLEER. This CDR3 reads CASSQESQSYGYTF. The CDR3 coding sequence is TGCGCCAGCAGCCAAGAATCGCAAAGCTATGGCTACACCTTC.

This clone appeared once. This chain links TRBV7-9 with TRBJ2-1; TRBD1 aligns across 10 bases. Germline V gene sequence: CDR1 SEHNR, CDR2 FQNEAQ (reference sequence). The CDR3 contains 16 residues. V trimming: 5 bases; J trimming: 0 bases; junction bases outside the gene matches: 4. The CDR3: CASSTDRGNSYNEQFF. The CDR3, as DNA: TGTGCCAGCAGCACGGACAGGGGGAACTCCTACAATGAGCAGTTCTTC.

The rearrangement links TRBV9 to TRBJ1-5; D call uncertain. Germline CDR1 reads SGDLS; CDR2 reads YYNGEE. Trimming took 0 bases from V and 0 from J, leaving 10 bases between them. CDR3 length: 16 residues. CDR3 DNA: TGTGCCAGCAGCGTAGGGGCAGATCTTAGCAATCAGCCCCAGCATTTT. It specifies CASSVGADLSNQPQHF.